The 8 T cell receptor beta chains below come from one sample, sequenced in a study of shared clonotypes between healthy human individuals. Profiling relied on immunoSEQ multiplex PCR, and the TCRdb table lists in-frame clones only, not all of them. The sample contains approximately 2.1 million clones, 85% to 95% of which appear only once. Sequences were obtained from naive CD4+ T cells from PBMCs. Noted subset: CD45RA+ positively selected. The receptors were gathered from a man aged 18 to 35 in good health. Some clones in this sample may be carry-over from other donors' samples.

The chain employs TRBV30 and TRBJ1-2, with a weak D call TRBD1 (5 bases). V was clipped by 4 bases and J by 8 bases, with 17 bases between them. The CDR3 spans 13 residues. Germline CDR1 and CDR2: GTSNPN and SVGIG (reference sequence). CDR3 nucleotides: TGTGCCTGGATTAGCAGGGTAGTACGAGGCTACACCTTC. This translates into CAWISRVVRGYTF.

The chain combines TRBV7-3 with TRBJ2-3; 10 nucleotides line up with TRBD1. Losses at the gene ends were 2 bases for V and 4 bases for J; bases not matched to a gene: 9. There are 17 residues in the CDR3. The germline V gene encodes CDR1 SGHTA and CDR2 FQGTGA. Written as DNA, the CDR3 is TGTGCCAGCAGCTTATTAGGGACAGGGGTTGGGGCAGATACGCAGTATTTT. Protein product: CASSLLGTGVGADTQYF.

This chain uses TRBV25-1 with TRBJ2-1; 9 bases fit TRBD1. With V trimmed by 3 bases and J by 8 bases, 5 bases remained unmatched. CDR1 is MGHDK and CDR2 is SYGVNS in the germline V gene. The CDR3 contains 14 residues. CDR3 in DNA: TGTGCCAGCAGTGAGGACAGGGGAGTCGATGAGCAGTTCTTC. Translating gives CASSEDRGVDEQFF.

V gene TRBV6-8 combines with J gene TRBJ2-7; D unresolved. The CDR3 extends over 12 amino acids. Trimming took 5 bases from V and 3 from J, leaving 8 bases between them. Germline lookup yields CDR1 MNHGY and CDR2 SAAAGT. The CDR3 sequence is CASSAGYYEQYF. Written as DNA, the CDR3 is TGTGCCAGCAGTGCCGGATACTACGAGCAGTACTTC.

CDR3 sequence reads: CASSLGFKFAVTNTGELFF. The DNA of the CDR3 is TGTGCCAGCAGTTTGGGTTTTAAGTTCGCGGTGACGAACACCGGGGAGCTGTTTTTT. This rearrangement joins TRBV28 to TRBJ2-2; D is undetermined. The CDR3 has 19 residues. Germline V gene data show CDR1 as MDHEN and CDR2 as SYDVKM. The V end was cut by 3 bases, the J end by 0 bases, with 20 bases between.

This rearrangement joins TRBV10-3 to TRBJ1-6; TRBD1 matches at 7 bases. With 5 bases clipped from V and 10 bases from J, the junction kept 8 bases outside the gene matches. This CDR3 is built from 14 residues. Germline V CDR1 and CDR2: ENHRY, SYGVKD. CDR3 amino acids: CAISRQGGNSPLHF. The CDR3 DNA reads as TGTGCCATCAGTCGGCAGGGGGGTAACTCACCCCTCCACTTT.

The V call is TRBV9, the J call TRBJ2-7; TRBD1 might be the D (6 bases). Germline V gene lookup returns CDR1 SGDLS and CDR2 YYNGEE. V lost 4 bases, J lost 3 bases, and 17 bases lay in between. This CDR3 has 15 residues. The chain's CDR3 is CASSPRDIGIYEQYF. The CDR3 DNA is TGTGCCAGCAGCCCGAGGGACATCGGAATCTACGAGCAGTACTTC.

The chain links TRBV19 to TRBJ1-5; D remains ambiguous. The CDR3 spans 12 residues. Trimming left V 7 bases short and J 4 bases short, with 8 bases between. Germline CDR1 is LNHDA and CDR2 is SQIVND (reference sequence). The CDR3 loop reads CASTYGNQPQHF. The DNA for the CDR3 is TGTGCCAGTACCTACGGAAATCAGCCCCAGCATTTT. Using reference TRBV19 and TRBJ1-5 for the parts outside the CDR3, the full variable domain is DGGITQSPKYLFRKEGQNVTLSCEQNLNHDAMYWYRQDPGQGLRLIYYSQIVNDFQKGDIAEGYSVSREKKESFPLTVTSAQKNPTAFYLCASTYGNQPQHFGDGTRLSIL.